This passage covers 22 T cell receptor beta chains from one sample sequenced in a study of STAT5B mutations in CD4+ large granular lymphocyte leukemia. Clones were sequenced by immunoSEQ multiplex PCR, and TCRdb holds only the in-frame ones, with some missing. The sample yields roughly 30,000 clones, around 80% seen once. The sample was CD4+ T cells from blood buffy coats. The origin of the receptors is a human donor in good health.

A single count supports this clone. The chain couples TRBV28 to TRBJ2-3, with a weak D call TRBD1 (5 bases). With 4 bases removed from V and 4 bases from J, the gap between germline ends came to 9 bases. Germline-derived CDR1 and CDR2 are MDHEN and SYDVKM. There are 13 residues in the CDR3. This chain's CDR3 is CASSSGFPDTQYF. Written as DNA, the CDR3 is TGTGCCAGCAGTTCAGGGTTCCCAGATACGCAGTATTTT.

The V and J genes are TRBV6-5 and TRBJ1-5; the D gene is possibly TRBD1 (5 bases). The CDR3 totals 14 residues. V lost 2 bases, J lost 2 bases, and 7 bases lay in between. Germline lookup yields CDR1 MNHEY and CDR2 SVGAGI. CDR3 sequence: CASSYGGRNQPQHF. DNA for the CDR3: TGTGCCAGCAGTTACGGGGGACGCAATCAGCCCCAGCATTTT.

The chain couples TRBV6-1 to TRBJ2-7; 9 positions agree with TRBD1. Germline CDR1 reads MNHNS; CDR2 reads SASEGT. The CDR3 has 14 amino acids. V trimming: 7 bases; J trimming: 0 bases; junction bases outside the gene matches: 4. CDR3 in DNA: TGTGCCAGCAAGGGACAGGGAAGCTCCTACGAGCAGTACTTC. Amino acid sequence: CASKGQGSSYEQYF.

V usage is TRBV11-2 and J usage is TRBJ2-1, with D tentatively TRBD1 or TRBD2 (5 bases each). The CDR3 loop spans 14 amino acids. The ends were cut back, 3 bases at V and 6 bases at J, with 12 bases in the middle. Germline CDR1 is SGHAT and CDR2 is FQNNGV. CDR3 loop: CASSLVRGGNEQFF. CDR3 DNA: TGTGCCAGCAGCTTGGTACGGGGCGGCAATGAGCAGTTCTTC.

V and J are TRBV7-8 and TRBJ1-2, with D perhaps matching TRBD1 (5 bases). The V gene's germline CDR1 is SGHVS and CDR2 FQNEAQ. V lost 0 bases to trimming and J lost 3 bases, with 17 bases between them. This CDR3 has 17 amino acids. Here the CDR3 DNA reads TGTGCCAGCAGCTTAGCCGCGAGCGTTGGGGGTGACTATGGCTACACCTTC. Its translation is CASSLAASVGGDYGYTF.

The V call is TRBV6-1, the J call TRBJ2-7; TRBD2 matches at 13 bases. The trim removed 8 bases at V and 3 bases at J, leaving 7 bases unmatched. The CDR3 runs 15 residues. Looked up from germline, CDR1 is MNHNS and CDR2 is SASEGT. This CDR3 reads CASVRGTSGVYEQYF. The CDR3 DNA follows: TGTGCCAGCGTCCGAGGGACTAGCGGGGTCTACGAGCAGTACTTC.

The chain couples TRBV5-6 to TRBJ2-3; D is unclear. The CDR3 sequence is 13 residues long. Germline CDR1 and CDR2: SGHDT and YYEEEE. Deletions cut 2 bases from V and 1 base from J, with 5 bases between. CDR3 protein: CASSLSGTDTQYF. The CDR3 DNA follows: TGTGCCAGCAGCTTATCCGGCACAGATACGCAGTATTTT.

The rearrangement joins TRBV7-2 to TRBJ2-7, with no clear D. The ends were cut back, 9 bases at V and 7 bases at J, with 13 bases in the middle. This CDR3 has 11 amino acids. Per the germline V gene, CDR1 is SGHTA and CDR2 is FQGNSA. CDR3 sequence (DNA): TGTGCCAGTAGATATGGTGGAGAGCAGTACTTC. It is translated as CASRYGGEQYF.

This clone occurred a few times. The chain has TRBV19 and TRBJ1-2, with D unresolved. CDR3 size: 14 residues. Germline V lookup: CDR1 LNHDA, CDR2 SQIVND (reference sequence). Trimming shortened V by 4 bases and J by 2 bases, and 11 bases separated the two germline ends. The CDR3 is CASSNWRGNYGYTF. The CDR3 nucleotides are TGTGCCAGTAGTAACTGGAGAGGGAACTATGGCTACACCTTC.

The rearrangement links TRBV27 to TRBJ1-1; D gene unclear. V was pared by 8 bases and J by 1 base, with 17 bases between. The CDR3 runs to 15 residues. Germline CDR1 MNHEY, CDR2 SMNVEV (reference sequence). The CDR3, as DNA: TGTGCCAGCCGTAAGTCGTGGCTTACGAACACTGAAGCTTTCTTT. It specifies CASRKSWLTNTEAFF.

V usage is TRBV6-1 and J usage is TRBJ1-1; D gene unclear. V was clipped by 3 bases and J by 0 bases, with 5 bases between them. The CDR3 loop spans 13 amino acids. Germline V CDR1 and CDR2: MNHNS, SASEGT. CDR3 loop: CASSEVLNTEAFF. CDR3 DNA sequence: TGTGCCAGCAGTGAGGTGTTGAACACTGAAGCTTTCTTT.

In this sample, this clone turned up once. V gene TRBV5-6 combines with J gene TRBJ1-3, with 7 bases fitting TRBD1. Germline V gene sequence: CDR1 SGHDT, CDR2 YYEEEE. CDR3 length equals 17 residues. V shed 4 bases, J shed 0 bases, and the junction held 10 bases outside the gene matches. The CDR3 protein is CASSRGTASYSGNTIYF. DNA of the CDR3: TGTGCCAGCAGCAGAGGGACAGCCAGTTACTCTGGAAACACCATATATTTT.

J is TRBJ1-2 and V is TRBV27; D not resolved. The germline gives CDR1 MNHEY, CDR2 SMNVEV (reference sequence). The CDR3 contains 14 residues. Trimming removed 2 bases at V and 2 bases at J, with 9 bases between. In nucleotides, the CDR3 is TGTGCCAGCAGTTTAATGGCAGACAACTATGGCTACACCTTC. This sequence encodes CASSLMADNYGYTF.

V usage is TRBV5-1 and J usage is TRBJ1-4, with D perhaps matching TRBD1 (5 bases). In germline, CDR1 is SGHRS, CDR2 YFSETQ. This CDR3 comprises 15 residues. The germline V and J ends were trimmed by 4 bases and 0 bases, with 10 bases remaining between them. The CDR3 DNA is TGCGCCAGCAGCACGGGACTTGCAACTAATGAAAAACTGTTTTTT. This gives the protein CASSTGLATNEKLFF.

The genes are TRBV11-1 and TRBJ1-2, with 10 bases aligning to TRBD1. Germline trimming cut 0 bases from V and 5 bases from J; bases unmatched to any gene: 3. This CDR3 region has 15 residues. Per germline, CDR1 SGHAT and CDR2 FQDESV (reference sequence). The CDR3 DNA sequence: TGTGCCAGCAGCTTAGCGGGACAGGGGACGTATGGCTACACCTTC. It translates to CASSLAGQGTYGYTF.

The chain carries TRBV5-1 and TRBJ1-6; TRBD1 aligns across 7 bases. Germline V gene sequence: CDR1 SGHRS, CDR2 YFSETQ. Trimming removed 4 bases from V and 6 bases from J; junction bases left unmatched: 7. The CDR3 spans 15 residues. The CDR3 protein is CASSGGTELNSPLHF. DNA of the CDR3: TGCGCCAGCAGCGGAGGGACAGAACTTAATTCACCCCTCCACTTT.

The chain uses TRBV6-6 and TRBJ1-2, with 8 positions matching TRBD1. Germline V gene sequence: CDR1 MNHNY, CDR2 SVGAGI (reference sequence). Germline trimming cut 2 bases from V and 4 bases from J; bases unmatched to any gene: 3. The CDR3 is 14 amino acids. The CDR3: CASSYTTGAYGYTF. In DNA, the CDR3 is TGTGCCAGCAGTTACACGACAGGGGCCTATGGCTACACCTTC.

This clone showed up just once. The chain recombines TRBV5-6 with TRBJ1-4, with a tentative D call TRBD1 (6 bases). Germline V gene lookup returns CDR1 SGHDT and CDR2 YYEEEE. Deletions cut 2 bases from V and 7 bases from J, with 21 bases between. CDR3 length equals 17 residues. For the CDR3, the DNA is TGTGCCAGCAGCTTACCGGGACAAGGCTGGCGGAGTGAAAAACTGTTTTTT. Translated, it gives CASSLPGQGWRSEKLFF.

This clone was counted a few times. This chain connects TRBV5-1 to TRBJ1-2, with TRBD1 matching over 7 bases. The germline gives CDR1 SGHRS, CDR2 YFSETQ. The V gene end was trimmed by 4 bases and the J gene end by 8 bases; junction bases not matched to a gene: 5. CDR3 length: 12 amino acids. CDR3 DNA sequence: TGCGCCAGCAGCGGACGACAGGGAGGCTACACCTTC. It specifies CASSGRQGGYTF. The full variable domain, with the rest looked up from reference TRBV5-1 and TRBJ1-2, is KAGVTQTPRYLIKTRGQQVTLSCSPISGHRSVSWYQQTPGQGLQFLFEYFSETQRNKGNFPGRFSGRQFSNSRSEMNVSTLELGDSALYLCASSGRQGGYTFGSGTRLTVV.

V is TRBV5-1 and J is TRBJ2-5; D may be TRBD1 or TRBD2 (7 bases each). TRBJ2-7 matches the DNA end more closely, so the J call is doubtful. Germline V gene data show CDR1 as SGHRS and CDR2 as YFSETQ. The CDR3 runs to 15 residues. CDR3: CASSPGGTASYEQYF. CDR3 DNA: TGCGCCAGCAGCCCCGGGGGGACAGCCTCGTACGAGCAGTACTTC.

The gene calls are TRBV7-8 and TRBJ2-5, with D tentatively TRBD2 (6 bases). Germline V CDR1 and CDR2: SGHVS, FQNEAQ. Trimming took 5 bases from V and 10 from J, leaving 20 bases between them. There are 14 residues in the CDR3. CDR3: CASSARGGTGVQYF. DNA for the CDR3: TGTGCCAGCAGCGCTCGTGGGGGGACGGGTGTCCAGTACTTC. The full variable domain, completed using reference TRBV7-8 and TRBJ2-5, is GAGVSQSPRYKVAKRGQDVALRCDPISGHVSLFWYQQALGQGPEFLTYFQNEAQLDKSGLPSDRFFAERPEGSVSTLKIQRTQQEDSAVYLCASSARGGTGVQYFGPGTRLLVL.

The V gene is TRBV10-3, the J gene TRBJ1-4, with TRBD1 identical over 9 bases. The V segment lost 6 bases and the J segment 4 bases; nucleotides outside the gene matches: 6. Germline V gene sequence: CDR1 ENHRY, CDR2 SYGVKD. The CDR3 has 15 residues. CDR3 protein: CAISGQGLDNEKLFF. In DNA form, the CDR3 reads TGTGCCATCAGCGGACAGGGGTTAGATAATGAAAAACTGTTTTTT.